This T cell receptor (beta chain) was sequenced during a study of shared clonotypes between healthy human individuals. CD8 cells regarded as naive lacked CD45RO, were positively chosen for CCR7, and omitted terminally differentiated effector memory CD45RA+ cells. All participating donors were Caucasian adults from Nashville, Tennessee. Between the trimmed V and J ends, which lost 3 bases and 7 bases, there was a span of 16 bases. This CDR3 has 15 residues. Generated by immunoSEQ multiplex PCR, the TCRdb table keeps only in-frame clones and is missing some. This sample has hundreds of thousands of clones, with approximately 96% found just once.

The sequenced sample consisted of naive CD8+ T cells sorted from blood. The chain joins TRBV23-1 to TRBJ1-5; possibly TRBD1 for D (5 bases). TRBV23-1 is classed as an ORF, of uncertain function. The sequence was collected from a woman aged 25 to 45 in good health. CDR3: CASSQSRVERQPQHF. Written as DNA, the CDR3 is TGCGCCAGCAGTCAGAGCAGGGTAGAACGACAGCCCCAGCATTTT.